This T cell receptor beta chain was profiled in a study of PD-L1 blockade in urothelial cancer. Study at large: Each participant's history included 0 to 3 prior chemotherapy regimens.

Using immunoSEQ multiplex PCR, the repertoire was profiled, and TCRdb retains in-frame clones only, with some absent. The table records roughly 36,000 clones, around 88% of them present only once. The germline gives CDR1 SGHDN, CDR2 FVKESK. The CDR3 totals 16 residues. V was shortened by 4 bases and J by 1 base, with 16 bases between the two germline ends. The sequence derives from a man between 60 and 75 years old with urothelial cancer. This specimen was PBMCs, taken around atezolizumab (anti-PD-L1) treatment. The chain is built from TRBV14 and TRBJ1-1; possible D gene TRBD1, 6 bases. CDR3 in amino acids: CASSLTGTYKNTEAFF. In DNA form, the CDR3 reads TGTGCCAGCAGCCTTACCGGGACATACAAGAACACTGAAGCTTTCTTT.